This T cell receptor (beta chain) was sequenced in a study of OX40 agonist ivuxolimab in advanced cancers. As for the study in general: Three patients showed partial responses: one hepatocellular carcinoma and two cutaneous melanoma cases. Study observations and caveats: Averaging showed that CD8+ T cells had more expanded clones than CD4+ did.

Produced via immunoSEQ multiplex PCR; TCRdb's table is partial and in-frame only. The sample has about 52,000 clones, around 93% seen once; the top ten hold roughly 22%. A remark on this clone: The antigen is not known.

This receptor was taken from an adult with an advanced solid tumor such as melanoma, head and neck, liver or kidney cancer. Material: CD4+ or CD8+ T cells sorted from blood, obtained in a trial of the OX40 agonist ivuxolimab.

CDR3 DNA sequence: TGTGCCAGCAGTTCCCGGGAAGCGGGAGTGGGTGAGCAGTACTTC. Protein sequence: CASSSREAGVGEQYF. The chain combines TRBV28 with TRBJ2-7, with 8 bases aligning to TRBD2. V trimming: 4 bases; J trimming: 7 bases; junction bases outside the gene matches: 12. Looked up from germline, CDR1 is MDHEN and CDR2 is SYDVKM. The CDR3 runs 15 residues.